A single sample gave rise to the 32 T cell receptor beta chains below, sequenced in a study of T-cell memory formation after mild COVID-19. One entry per CDR3 protein, called by TCRdb with MiXCR from the 5' RACE reads. The sample holds hundreds of thousands of distinct CDR3 sequences, about 20% seen once. The sample was PBMCs or a T cell subset sorted from them (not recorded which). The receptors derive from an adult woman who had mild COVID-19 (a few samples of this study predate the infection). Cell type and time point are not known.

This clonotype was detected many times. The rearrangement uses TRBV9 and TRBJ1-6; D is uncertain. CDR1 and CDR2 (germline): SGDLS, YYNGEE. CDR3 length: 13 residues. V was cut by 4 bases and J by 6 bases, with 8 bases left in between. CDR3 DNA sequence: TGTGCCAGCAGCTTGACTCTTAATTCACCCCTCCACTTT. Translating it yields CASSLTLNSPLHF.

The rearrangement links TRBV5-1 to TRBJ2-3, with 8 bases identical to TRBD1. Germline CDR1 reads SGHRS; CDR2 reads YFSETQ. The CDR3 is 16 amino acids. V dropped 5 bases and J dropped 3; count of bases not matched to a gene: 11. Written as DNA, the CDR3 is TGCGCCAGCAGATACTCAGGGGGCTCGGGAACAGATACGCAGTATTTT. This gives the protein CASRYSGGSGTDTQYF.

The chain uses TRBV10-3 and TRBJ1-1; D gene ambiguous. This CDR3 is 12 amino acids long. V lost 6 bases, J lost 5 bases, and 10 bases lay in between. Germline V gene lookup returns CDR1 ENHRY and CDR2 SYGVKD. For the CDR3, the DNA is TGTGCCATCAGGGAGGGTGGAACTGAAGCTTTCTTT. Amino acids: CAIREGGTEAFF.

This clonotype has a handful of counts. This chain joins TRBV6-5 and TRBJ1-3; D is unresolved. V lost 8 bases and J lost 2, with 13 bases in between. This CDR3 spans 14 amino acids. Germline CDR1 reads MNHEY; CDR2 reads SVGAGI. The CDR3 here is CASGFLGAGNTIYF. The CDR3 DNA reads TGTGCCAGCGGGTTTCTGGGCGCTGGAAACACCATATATTTT.

This clonotype was seen only a few times. The chain uses TRBV6-5 and TRBJ2-1, with unresolved D. The germline V and J ends were trimmed by 6 bases and 8 bases, with 11 bases remaining between them. Looked up from germline, CDR1 is MNHEY and CDR2 is SVGAGI. The CDR3 consists of 12 residues. The CDR3 DNA follows: TGTGCCAGCAGGACTCCGTCGCATGAGCAGTTCTTC. Translating gives CASRTPSHEQFF.

A few counts support this clonotype. The V call is TRBV5-5, the J call TRBJ2-7; D unresolved. The V gene lost 1 base and the J gene lost 0 bases, with 11 bases spanning the gap. This CDR3 is 15 amino acids long. From germline, CDR1 is SGHKS and CDR2 YYEKEE (reference sequence). CDR3 in amino acids: CASSLRLQISYEQYF. The CDR3, as DNA: TGTGCCAGCAGCTTGAGATTACAGATCTCCTACGAGCAGTACTTC.

This clonotype was observed a handful of times. This sequence joins TRBV5-1 and TRBJ1-4; a possible D gene is TRBD1 (5 bases). Trimming removed 3 bases at V and 2 bases at J, with 8 bases between. This CDR3 contains 14 residues. Germline V gene sequence: CDR1 SGHRS, CDR2 YFSETQ. The CDR3 protein is CASSSGGTNEKLFF. The CDR3 DNA follows: TGCGCCAGCAGCTCCGGGGGGACTAATGAAAAACTGTTTTTT.

The genes are TRBV30 and TRBJ2-7; the match to TRBD2 covers 7 bases. Trimming cost V 2 bases and J 1 base; bases outside gene matches: 8. Germline-derived CDR1 and CDR2 are GTSNPN and SVGIG (reference sequence). The CDR3 covers 15 residues. In nucleotides, the CDR3 is TGTGCCTGGAGTCCCAGCGGGGTTTTGTCCTACGAGCAGTACTTC. This gives the protein CAWSPSGVLSYEQYF.

This clonotype was observed a handful of times. The chain uses TRBV20-1 and TRBJ2-5; D gene unclear. Looked up from germline, CDR1 is DFQATT and CDR2 is SNEGSKA (reference sequence). This CDR3 is built from 13 residues. V was trimmed by 1 base and J by 6 bases, leaving 12 bases between them. The CDR3 region has the DNA TGCAGTGCTAGAGCCTCATTATTACAGACCCAGTACTTC. Residues: CSARASLLQTQYF.

This clonotype has a count of ten or more. The rearrangement joins TRBV5-1 to TRBJ1-2; D is unresolved. The CDR3 is 13 amino acids. Germline V lookup: CDR1 SGHRS, CDR2 YFSETQ. V was pared by 0 bases and J by 4 bases, with 7 bases between. CDR3 in amino acids: CASSLEAVYGYTF. CDR3 bases: TGCGCCAGCAGCTTGGAGGCAGTCTATGGCTACACCTTC.

The table lists this clonotype with a few counts. The rearrangement uses TRBV19 and TRBJ2-5; the match to TRBD1 covers 9 bases. Germline V gives CDR1 LNHDA, CDR2 SQIVND (reference sequence). The CDR3 consists of 15 residues. V gave up 5 bases and J gave up 3 bases; unmatched junction bases: 7. The CDR3 spells CASSAGRDREETQYF. The CDR3 DNA reads TGTGCCAGTAGTGCCGGCCGGGACAGGGAAGAGACCCAGTACTTC. The variable domain in full, with the rest retrieved from reference TRBV19 and TRBJ2-5, is DGGITQSPKYLFRKEGQNVTLSCEQNLNHDAMYWYRQDPGQGLRLIYYSQIVNDFQKGDIAEGYSVSREKKESFPLTVTSAQKNPTAFYLCASSAGRDREETQYFGPGTRLLVL.

V gene TRBV24-1 combines with J gene TRBJ2-3, with D tentatively TRBD1 (6 bases). This CDR3 spans 14 amino acids. Per germline, CDR1 KGHDR and CDR2 SFDVKD. The germline V and J ends were trimmed by 5 bases and 5 bases, with 13 bases remaining between them. In DNA, the CDR3 is TGTGCCACCAGTGGAAGGGGGTCGAAAGATACGCAGTATTTT. Translation: CATSGRGSKDTQYF.

The gene calls are TRBV9 and TRBJ2-2; possible D gene TRBD1, 6 bases. Trimming stripped 1 base from V and 3 bases from J, with 7 bases between. CDR3 length: 14 residues. Germline V gene sequence: CDR1 SGDLS, CDR2 YYNGEE. The CDR3 bases are TGTGCCAGCAGCGTACAGGGGTACACCGGGGAGCTGTTTTTT. Residues: CASSVQGYTGELFF. Drawing the rest from reference TRBV9 and TRBJ2-2, the complete variable domain is DSGVTQTPKHLITATGQRVTLRCSPRSGDLSVYWYQQSLDQGLQFLIQYYNGEERAKGNILERFSAQQFPDLHSELNLSSLELGDSALYFCASSVQGYTGELFFGEGSRLTVL.

Only a few counts were recorded for this clonotype. The chain links TRBV20-1 to TRBJ1-3, with 12 bases that match TRBD1. V shed 6 bases and J 4 bases; nucleotides not matched to a gene: 13. This CDR3 region has 17 residues. The germline CDR1 and CDR2 sequences are DFQATT and SNEGSKA (reference sequence). DNA for the CDR3: TGCAGTGCGCTAGCTAGGGGACAGGGGGCGTCGGGAAACACCATATATTTT. This encodes CSALARGQGASGNTIYF.

This clonotype appeared a few times. This chain connects TRBV18 to TRBJ1-5, with 8 bases aligning to TRBD1. The CDR3 is 14 residues long. CDR1 and CDR2 (germline): KGHSH, LQKENI. Trimming removed 6 bases from V and 6 bases from J; junction bases left unmatched: 7. The CDR3 here is CASSKQGAGQPQHF. The CDR3 DNA is TGTGCCAGCTCGAAGCAGGGGGCTGGTCAGCCCCAGCATTTT.

The gene calls are TRBV20-1 and TRBJ2-7; 7 positions agree with TRBD2. The ends lost 6 bases at V and 1 base at J; junction bases unmatched: 9. CDR1 is DFQATT and CDR2 is SNEGSKA in the germline V gene (reference sequence). The CDR3 runs to 14 residues. CDR3 in amino acids: CSATPSGRSYEQYF. Written as DNA, the CDR3 is TGCAGTGCGACCCCTAGCGGCAGGTCCTACGAGCAGTACTTC.

This clonotype has ten or more counts. V and J are TRBV12-3 or TRBV12-4 and TRBJ2-3; D possibly matches TRBD1 or TRBD2 (6 bases each). The CDR3 covers 17 residues. V gave up 0 bases and J gave up 4 bases, with 17 bases separating them. The CDR3, as DNA: TGTGCCAGCAGTTTAGCGTGGGGGGCCTTTTTTGCAGATACGCAGTATTTT. Protein product: CASSLAWGAFFADTQYF.

This clonotype was detected only a few times. This chain joins TRBV7-2 and TRBJ2-1; 8 bases match TRBD2. The CDR3 is made up of 16 amino acids. With V trimmed by 3 bases and J by 1 base, 5 bases remained unmatched. Germline V gene data show CDR1 as SGHTA and CDR2 as FQGNSA. CDR3 bases: TGTGCCAGCAGCTTTGGAGCGGGAGTTTCCTACAATGAGCAGTTCTTC. This translates into CASSFGAGVSYNEQFF.

This chain connects TRBV6-5 to TRBJ2-7, with D tentatively TRBD1 or TRBD2 (5 bases each). The CDR3 loop spans 15 amino acids. CDR1 MNHEY and CDR2 SVGAGI come from the germline V gene. Trimming left V 5 bases short and J 1 base short, with 15 bases between. CDR3 sequence reads: CASSGVGTNSYEQYF. CDR3 nucleotide sequence: TGTGCCAGCAGTGGGGTAGGGACCAATTCCTACGAGCAGTACTTC.

The V and J genes are TRBV2 and TRBJ2-7, with 10 positions matching TRBD1. CDR1 is SNHLY, CDR2 FYNNEI, per germline. This CDR3 is 14 amino acids long. J was trimmed by 6 bases and V by 3 bases; bases with no gene match: 5. The CDR3 region is CASSDDRGRREQYF. For the CDR3, the DNA is TGTGCCAGCAGTGACGACAGGGGGCGGCGCGAGCAGTACTTC.

A few counts support this clonotype. The chain has TRBV30 and TRBJ1-1, with 7 bases aligning to TRBD1. The junction had 10 bases not matched to a gene; V was cut back by 1 base and J by 5 bases. The CDR3 contains 15 residues. Germline CDR1 reads GTSNPN; CDR2 reads SVGIG (reference sequence). CDR3 region: CAWSASRQGRTEAFF. In DNA, the CDR3 is TGTGCCTGGAGTGCCTCACGACAGGGCCGTACTGAAGCTTTCTTT.

This sequence joins TRBV19 and TRBJ1-6, with 7 bases fitting TRBD1. The CDR3 loop spans 15 amino acids. The V gene end was trimmed by 6 bases and the J gene end by 7 bases; junction bases not matched to a gene: 9. Germline V lookup: CDR1 LNHDA, CDR2 SQIVND (reference sequence). CDR3 bases: TGTGCCAGTAGACGATCACAGGGGCCCAATTCACCCCTCCACTTT. The encoded protein is CASRRSQGPNSPLHF.

J is TRBJ2-5 and V is TRBV7-7; D gene ambiguous. Germline V gene sequence: CDR1 SSHAT, CDR2 FNYEAQ (reference sequence). Trimming cost V 2 bases and J 2 bases, with 6 bases left between them. This CDR3 spans 13 amino acids. Here the CDR3 DNA reads TGTGCCAGCAGCTTACGGAGTCAAGAGACCCAGTACTTC. It is translated as CASSLRSQETQYF.

The chain links TRBV5-6 to TRBJ2-7; a weak D match, TRBD1 (6 bases). Deletions cut 2 bases from V and 3 bases from J, with 12 bases between. The germline V gene encodes CDR1 SGHDT and CDR2 YYEEEE. The CDR3 covers 14 residues. The CDR3 protein is CASSFFTGSYEQYF. CDR3 nucleotide sequence: TGTGCCAGCAGCTTTTTTACAGGGAGCTACGAGCAGTACTTC.

A few counts support this clonotype. The chain carries TRBV2 and TRBJ1-3; D gene unclear. Germline CDR1 reads SNHLY; CDR2 reads FYNNEI. This CDR3 spans 13 amino acids. V was pared by 7 bases and J by 0 bases, with 7 bases between. The CDR3 DNA follows: TGTGCCAGCAAGAGGGACTCTGGAAACACCATATATTTT. Protein sequence: CASKRDSGNTIYF.

The V and J genes are TRBV6-1 and TRBJ1-6; D is uncertain. The CDR3 totals 15 residues. The germline V and J ends were trimmed by 2 bases and 14 bases, with 19 bases remaining between them. The germline CDR1 and CDR2 sequences are MNHNS and SASEGT. This CDR3 is CASSERNWGNFALHF. Written as DNA, the CDR3 is TGTGCCAGCAGTGAACGCAATTGGGGTAATTTTGCCCTCCACTTT.

In this sample, this clonotype turned up a few times. The chain combines TRBV4-1 with TRBJ1-5; D is perhaps TRBD1 (5 bases). In germline, CDR1 is MGHRA, CDR2 YSYEKL. V dropped 0 bases and J dropped 7 bases, with 13 bases sitting between them. This CDR3 spans 15 amino acids. The CDR3 nucleotides read TGCGCCAGCAGCCAAGATGATTCAGGGTGGCAGCCCCAGCATTTT. Translating it yields CASSQDDSGWQPQHF.

The gene calls are TRBV20-1 and TRBJ2-5; 7 nucleotides line up with TRBD2. Losses at the gene ends were 6 bases for V and 8 bases for J; bases not matched to a gene: 9. Looked up from germline, CDR1 is DFQATT and CDR2 is SNEGSKA (reference sequence). The CDR3 is made up of 12 amino acids. The CDR3 DNA sequence: TGCAGTGCGCGAAGGGGAGCGGGAACCCAGTACTTC. This translates into CSARRGAGTQYF.

Only a few counts were recorded for this clonotype. The chain has TRBV12-3 or TRBV12-4 and TRBJ2-5; no definite D call. Trimming pared 6 bases from V and 3 bases from J, leaving 11 bases between. This CDR3 region has 13 residues. The CDR3 protein is CASRIGREETQYF. The CDR3 DNA follows: TGTGCCAGCAGAATCGGACGAGAAGAGACCCAGTACTTC.

The chain uses TRBV5-1 and TRBJ2-7; 10 bases are a match to TRBD2. V was pared by 4 bases and J by 5 bases, with 3 bases of the junction left unmatched. The V gene's germline CDR1 is SGHRS and CDR2 YFSETQ. The length of the CDR3 is 13 residues. The CDR3 region has the DNA TGCGCCAGCAGCCAACTAGCGGGGAACGAGCAGTACTTC. Translated: CASSQLAGNEQYF.

In this sample, this clonotype turned up a few times. V is TRBV2 and J is TRBJ1-5; D uncertain. V dropped 4 bases and J dropped 3 bases, with 13 bases sitting between them. Germline CDR1 and CDR2: SNHLY and FYNNEI. The CDR3 has 15 residues. The CDR3 region is CASSATGRPNQPQHF. DNA of the CDR3: TGTGCCAGCAGTGCAACTGGACGGCCCAATCAGCCCCAGCATTTT.

This clonotype was seen only a few times. The CDR3 DNA sequence: TGTGCCAGCAGCGCGTCCGGGACTCACCTACGGGAGACCCAGTACTTC. This sequence encodes CASSASGTHLRETQYF. The chain joins TRBV9 to TRBJ2-5; possibly TRBD2 for D (6 bases). V lost 3 bases and J lost 5, with 20 bases in between. There are 16 residues in the CDR3. Germline V gives CDR1 SGDLS, CDR2 YYNGEE.